This T cell receptor beta chain was found in a study of metastatic and nonmetastatic thyroid tumors. This clone is medium-sized. TCRdb recomputed clones from the PCR reads via MiXCR. The sample shows about 7,000 clones, roughly a fifth of them seen only once. Prior to thyroid surgery, none of the patients had received any treatment. The CDR3 spans 13 residues. The V gene end was trimmed by 1 base and the J gene end by 9 bases; junction bases not matched to a gene: 6. The chain joins TRBV12-3 or TRBV12-4 to TRBJ2-7, with 7 bases fitting TRBD1. This TCR was recovered from a female donor with papillary thyroid cancer or a benign thyroid nodule (not recorded which). Some clones in this sample may be carry-over from other donors' samples. Sequences were obtained from adjacent normal tissue. DNA of the CDR3: TGTGCCAGCAGTTTAGGAGGGGGCGCTGGGCAGTACTTC. Protein: CASSLGGGAGQYF.